The entry that follows covers one T cell receptor beta chain sequence. The J segment lost 7 bases and the V segment lost 0 bases, leaving 8 bases of the junction unmatched. The CDR3 is made up of 15 amino acids. Germline-derived CDR1 and CDR2 are GTSNPN and SVGIG (reference sequence). The method was immunoSEQ multiplex PCR; TCRdb's version includes in-frame clones alone and lacks a portion of them. In the table there are fewer than 90,000 clones, about 77% of which are singletons. The sample is drawn from a study of blood T cell repertoires in COVID-19. This clonotype originated in a man in his 70s with COVID-19, enrolled during active disease. The sample comprised peripheral blood. This chain links TRBV30 with TRBJ1-4; 7 nucleotides match TRBD1. This CDR3 is CAWSVQGQWSEKLFF. CDR3 nucleotide sequence: TGTGCCTGGAGTGTACAGGGGCAGTGGAGTGAAAAACTGTTTTTT.